A single sample gave rise to the 29 T cell receptor beta chains below, sequenced in a study of beta chain features in type 1 diabetes. Overall study findings and caveats: People with Type 1 diabetes carried modestly yet significantly shorter TCRB CDR3s in all four CD4+ subsets.

For these receptors, no antigen is known. The entirety of the isolated RNA underwent reverse transcription, so expressed TCRB transcripts were sequenced. Sequenced by immunoSEQ multiplex PCR; TCRdb stores in-frame clones only, minus some. The sample lists 300,000 to 350,000 clones, 13% occurring once. The sample consisted of naive CD4+ T cells from blood. The receptor source for this set is a woman aged 18-30 years with type 1 diabetes.

This clone was recorded a few times. The J gene is TRBJ1-1, the V gene TRBV29-1, with D unresolved. CDR3 length: 12 amino acids. V lost 5 bases, J lost 2 bases, and 9 bases lay in between. The V gene's germline CDR1 is SQVTM and CDR2 ANQGSEA. The CDR3 here is CSVKMRNTEAFF. The CDR3 DNA reads as TGCAGCGTTAAAATGAGAAACACTGAAGCTTTCTTT. Filled out from reference TRBV29-1 and TRBJ1-1, the complete variable domain reads SAVISQKPSRDICQRGTSLTIQCQVDSQVTMMFWYRQQPGQSLTLIATANQGSEATYESGFVIDKFPISRPNLTFSTLTVSNMSPEDSSIYLCSVKMRNTEAFFGQGTRLTVV.

The V call is TRBV28, the J call TRBJ1-2; D is unresolved. The CDR3 covers 13 residues. The germline V and J ends were trimmed by 6 bases and 3 bases, with 11 bases remaining between them. Germline V gene lookup returns CDR1 MDHEN and CDR2 SYDVKM. The CDR3 here is CASSRPSDYGYTF. In nucleotides, the CDR3 is TGTGCCAGCAGCCGCCCCAGCGACTATGGCTACACCTTC.

The chain carries TRBV28 and TRBJ2-1, with 9 bases lining up with TRBD1. CDR1 MDHEN and CDR2 SYDVKM come from the germline V gene. With V trimmed by 4 bases and J by 7 bases, 11 bases remained unmatched. This CDR3 contains 16 residues. Written as DNA, the CDR3 is TGTGCCAGCAGTTCGCCCGGGACAGGGTCGGGGAATGAGCAGTTCTTC. This translates into CASSSPGTGSGNEQFF.

The gene calls are TRBV2 and TRBJ2-3, with a possible D match to TRBD2 (6 bases). The length of the CDR3 is 13 residues. V lost 7 bases, J lost 2 bases, and 10 bases lay in between. Germline CDR1 reads SNHLY; CDR2 reads FYNNEI. CDR3 sequence: CASKGGNTDTQYF. The CDR3 DNA follows: TGTGCCAGCAAAGGAGGGAACACAGATACGCAGTATTTT.

This clone has more than one count but fewer than ten. The genes are TRBV11-2 and TRBJ2-7; TRBD1 matches at 8 bases. V shed 5 bases and J 0 bases; nucleotides not matched to a gene: 6. The V gene's germline CDR1 is SGHAT and CDR2 FQNNGV. The CDR3 spans 15 residues. CDR3 residues: CASSQRDRSSYEQYF. The CDR3 nucleotides read TGTGCCAGCAGCCAAAGGGACAGGAGCTCCTACGAGCAGTACTTC.

CDR3 sequence reads: CSARTATNTEAFF. The CDR3 DNA reads as TGCAGCGCCCGGACAGCAACGAACACTGAAGCTTTCTTT. The V gene is TRBV29-1, the J gene TRBJ1-1; D may be TRBD1 (6 bases). This CDR3 is 13 amino acids long. Germline values: CDR1 SQVTM, CDR2 ANQGSEA. V lost 7 bases to trimming and J lost 1 base, with 13 bases between them.

This clone was seen a handful of times. The chain links TRBV19 to TRBJ2-5; TRBD2 is a possible D gene (6 bases). The CDR3 extends over 15 amino acids. The germline CDR1 and CDR2 sequences are LNHDA and SQIVND (reference sequence). The V end lost 5 bases, the J end lost 4 bases, and 17 bases lay between the germline ends. CDR3 amino acids: CASSPMEGGRETQYF. In DNA, the CDR3 is TGTGCCAGTAGTCCAATGGAAGGAGGGCGAGAGACCCAGTACTTC.

V is TRBV5-4 and J is TRBJ2-3; the match to TRBD1 covers 9 bases. Germline assignment: CDR1 SGHNT and CDR2 YYREEE (reference sequence). The CDR3 is 15 amino acids. With V trimmed by 4 bases and J by 1 base, 4 bases remained unmatched. The CDR3, as DNA: TGTGCCAGCAGCCAGACAGGGGGAGGCACAGATACGCAGTATTTT. Its protein is CASSQTGGGTDTQYF.

The chain uses TRBV28 and TRBJ2-7, with 13 bases aligning to TRBD2. Trimming at V came to 5 bases and at J to 2 bases, leaving 3 bases not matched to a gene. CDR3 length: 15 amino acids. The germline V gene has CDR1 MDHEN and CDR2 SYDVKM. DNA for the CDR3: TGTGCCAGCAGTGGGACTAGCGGGACCGCCTACGAGCAGTACTTC. Translation gives CASSGTSGTAYEQYF.

Only a few counts were recorded for this clone. The V call is TRBV5-1, the J call TRBJ2-7; no clear D gene. Looked up from germline, CDR1 is SGHRS and CDR2 is YFSETQ. CDR3 length equals 14 residues. Trimming took off 0 bases at V and 0 bases at J, with 7 bases between the two ends. CDR3 coding DNA: TGCGCCAGCAGCTTGGAGTGGAGCTCCTACGAGCAGTACTTC. Residues: CASSLEWSSYEQYF.

Written as DNA, the CDR3 is TGTGCCAGCAGCCACGACGCTTTCCGGAGCTCCTACGAGCAGTACGTC. Its translation: CASSHDAFRSSYEQYV. The chain has TRBV7-9 and TRBJ2-7; D call uncertain. CDR1 and CDR2 (germline): SEHNR, FQNEAQ (reference sequence). Deletions cut 5 bases from V and 0 bases from J, with 17 bases between. This CDR3 comprises 16 residues.

The chain is built from TRBV25-1 and TRBJ2-3; TRBD2 matches 8 bases. Trimming at V came to 3 bases and at J to 1 base, leaving 6 bases not matched to a gene. Germline CDR1 reads MGHDK; CDR2 reads SYGVNS. CDR3 size: 16 residues. The CDR3 loop is CASSEGLAGRTDTQYF. The CDR3 DNA reads TGTGCCAGCAGTGAGGGCCTAGCGGGCCGCACAGATACGCAGTATTTT.

This clone appeared a few times. The V gene is TRBV19, the J gene TRBJ2-7; 7 bases line up with TRBD1. Germline trimming cut 6 bases from V and 3 bases from J; bases unmatched to any gene: 8. The CDR3 runs to 14 residues. Germline V gives CDR1 LNHDA, CDR2 SQIVND (reference sequence). The CDR3 bases are TGTGCCAGTAGGGCGACAGGGAGTCGCTACGAGCAGTACTTC. As protein: CASRATGSRYEQYF.

The chain carries TRBV30 and TRBJ2-7, with D uncertain. The CDR3 length is 12 residues. The V end lost 1 base, the J end lost 2 bases, and 6 bases lay between the germline ends. Germline CDR1 is GTSNPN and CDR2 is SVGIG (reference sequence). CDR3 in amino acids: CAWSGQAYEQYF. CDR3 sequence (DNA): TGTGCCTGGAGTGGGCAGGCCTACGAGCAGTACTTC.

V and J are TRBV5-6 and TRBJ2-6; D gene uncertain. The V end was cut by 0 bases, the J end by 1 base, with 5 bases between. The CDR3 totals 15 residues. The V gene's germline CDR1 is SGHDT and CDR2 YYEEEE. CDR3 DNA: TGTGCCAGCAGCTTGGGGCAGTCTGGGGCCAACGTCCTGACTTTC. Its translation: CASSLGQSGANVLTF.

A few counts support this clone. This chain connects TRBV4-1 to TRBJ2-5; no firm D call. Germline CDR1 is MGHRA and CDR2 is YSYEKL. This CDR3 is 16 amino acids long. V was pared by 1 base and J by 2 bases, with 14 bases between. The CDR3 loop reads CASSQASRAGQETQYF. CDR3 DNA sequence: TGCGCCAGCAGCCAAGCCAGCCGTGCAGGTCAAGAGACCCAGTACTTC.

The genes are TRBV19 and TRBJ2-1; 7 bases align to TRBD1. Germline CDR1 LNHDA, CDR2 SQIVND (reference sequence). Trimming took 5 bases from V and 7 from J; bases not matched to a gene: 11. The CDR3 is made up of 15 amino acids. This CDR3 is CASSPIDRDHNEQFF. The CDR3 nucleotides read TGTGCCAGTAGTCCAATAGACAGGGACCATAATGAGCAGTTCTTC. The entire variable domain, with the rest obtained from reference TRBV19 and TRBJ2-1, is as follows: DGGITQSPKYLFRKEGQNVTLSCEQNLNHDAMYWYRQDPGQGLRLIYYSQIVNDFQKGDIAEGYSVSREKKESFPLTVTSAQKNPTAFYLCASSPIDRDHNEQFFGPGTRLTVL.

This chain links TRBV11-2 with TRBJ2-7, with 16 bases that match TRBD2. J gave up 6 bases and V 4 bases, and 3 bases lay outside the gene matches. Germline values: CDR1 SGHAT, CDR2 FQNNGV. The CDR3 is 15 residues long. The CDR3 DNA is TGTGCCAGCAGCTCGGGACTAGCGGGAGGGAGCGAGCAGTACGTC. This sequence encodes CASSSGLAGGSEQYV.

This clone has a handful of counts. The rearrangement links TRBV29-1 to TRBJ1-1; 7 bases map to TRBD1. CDR3 size: 13 residues. Germline V gene lookup returns CDR1 SQVTM and CDR2 ANQGSEA. Trimming removed 7 bases from V and 1 base from J; junction bases left unmatched: 6. This CDR3 is CSALDRPNTEAFF. In DNA, the CDR3 is TGCAGCGCCCTGGACAGGCCGAACACTGAAGCTTTCTTT.

This clone was counted only a few times. This chain connects TRBV30 to TRBJ1-4; D not certain. This CDR3 comprises 15 residues. The germline CDR1 and CDR2 sequences are GTSNPN and SVGIG (reference sequence). V was trimmed by 8 bases and J by 0 bases, leaving 16 bases between them. The CDR3 DNA sequence: TGTGCCCTCCGACGGAGGAGGACAACTAATGAAAAACTGTTTTTT. This sequence encodes CALRRRRTTNEKLFF.

The chain carries TRBV4-1 and TRBJ2-1, with 13 bases that match TRBD2. Trimming cost V 8 bases and J 6 bases; bases outside gene matches: 7. Looked up from germline, CDR1 is MGHRA and CDR2 is YSYEKL. The CDR3 loop spans 15 amino acids. In DNA form, the CDR3 reads TGCGCCAGCGGATATAGGACTAGCGGGAGCAATGAGCAGTTCTTC. Its protein product is CASGYRTSGSNEQFF.

The CDR3 reads CAWSVIQGFYLMNTEAFF. CDR3 in DNA: TGTGCCTGGAGTGTAATCCAGGGGTTCTACCTTATGAACACTGAAGCTTTCTTT. The chain links TRBV30 to TRBJ1-1; D perhaps matches TRBD1 (6 bases). The CDR3 extends over 18 amino acids. Germline-derived CDR1 and CDR2 are GTSNPN and SVGIG (reference sequence). V lost 0 bases and J lost 0, with 20 bases in between.

The chain carries TRBV4-1 and TRBJ2-1, with a possible D match to TRBD2 (7 bases). CDR1 is MGHRA, CDR2 YSYEKL, per germline. The length of the CDR3 is 16 residues. V was pared by 4 bases and J by 4 bases, with 17 bases between. The CDR3 region is CASSPRGLADYNEQFF. The CDR3 DNA reads TGCGCCAGCAGCCCCCGGGGGCTAGCGGATTACAATGAGCAGTTCTTC.

The J gene is TRBJ1-2, the V gene TRBV7-2, with a weak D call TRBD1 (5 bases). The CDR3 covers 12 residues. Trimming took off 5 bases at V and 3 bases at J, with 7 bases between the two ends. Germline assignment: CDR1 SGHTA and CDR2 FQGNSA. The CDR3: CASSRQYYGYTF. The CDR3 region has the DNA TGTGCCAGCAGCCGACAGTACTATGGCTACACCTTC. The full variable domain, with the rest looked up from reference TRBV7-2 and TRBJ1-2, is GAGVSQSPSNKVTEKGKDVELRCDPISGHTALYWYRQSLGQGLEFLIYFQGNSAPDKSGLPSDRFSAERTGGSVSTLTIQRTQQEDSAVYLCASSRQYYGYTFGSGTRLTVV.

This clone was seen only a few times. The CDR3 protein is CASSFGTRSNNEQFF. The CDR3 region has the DNA TGTGCCAGCAGCTTCGGGACTAGGAGCAACAATGAGCAGTTCTTC. This chain connects TRBV11-2 to TRBJ2-1, with 8 nucleotides matching TRBD2. Germline V gene sequence: CDR1 SGHAT, CDR2 FQNNGV. Trimming cost V 3 bases and J 5 bases; bases outside gene matches: 6. There are 15 residues in the CDR3.

This clone was counted between two and nine times. The chain has TRBV18 and TRBJ2-7, with 7 bases that match TRBD1. The trim removed 2 bases at V and 2 bases at J, leaving 6 bases unmatched. This CDR3 is 15 amino acids long. Germline V lookup: CDR1 KGHSH, CDR2 LQKENI. For the CDR3, the DNA is TGTGCCAGCTCACCAGGAAGGGGGCCCGCCTACGAGCAGTACTTC. Translated, it gives CASSPGRGPAYEQYF.

This chain connects TRBV4-3 to TRBJ2-5; 9 nucleotides align to TRBD2. Germline V gene sequence: CDR1 LGHNA, CDR2 YSLEER. J was trimmed by 5 bases and V by 1 base; bases with no gene match: 8. The CDR3 has 16 residues. In DNA form, the CDR3 reads TGCGCCAGCAGCCAAGGCGGGAGGGCCGAAGGGGAGACCCAGTACTTC. Translation gives CASSQGGRAEGETQYF.

This clone was recorded a few times. V gene TRBV11-3 combines with J gene TRBJ2-4; perhaps TRBD1 as D (6 bases). In germline, CDR1 is SGHNT, CDR2 YENEEA. The ends were cut back, 5 bases at V and 7 bases at J, with 18 bases in the middle. CDR3 length: 15 residues. The CDR3 region has the DNA TGTGCCAGCAGCCTAGGCGTAGCCCAGGGGAACATTCAGTACTTC. Protein: CASSLGVAQGNIQYF.

The rearrangement joins TRBV2 to TRBJ2-7; D is uncertain. V was cut by 2 bases and J by 4 bases, with 3 bases left in between. Germline CDR1 reads SNHLY; CDR2 reads FYNNEI. CDR3 size: 11 residues. This chain's CDR3 is CASSETYEQYF. The DNA for the CDR3 is TGTGCCAGCAGTGAAACATACGAGCAGTACTTC.